Listed here are 23 T cell receptor beta chains from one sample, sequenced in a study of blood T cell repertoires in COVID-19. Using immunoSEQ multiplex PCR, the repertoire was profiled, and TCRdb retains in-frame clones only, with some absent. The table shows some 66,000 clones, with roughly 80% occurring only once. Sequencing was done on a sample of peripheral blood. The receptors here all came from a man in his fifties or sixties with acute or convalescent COVID-19.

This clone has a single count. The J gene is TRBJ2-7, the V gene TRBV6-2 or TRBV6-3, with 8 bases matching TRBD1. CDR1 is MNHEY, CDR2 SVGEGT, per germline. Trimming at V came to 4 bases and at J to 5 bases, leaving 10 bases not matched to a gene. The CDR3 runs to 15 residues. The CDR3 DNA sequence: TGTGCCAGCAGTTCTCCCGGCAGGGGGCAGAACGAGCAGTACTTC. Protein: CASSSPGRGQNEQYF.

The chain combines TRBV10-3 with TRBJ1-2; D gene uncertain. V lost 0 bases and J 8 bases, leaving 10 bases between the germline ends. CDR1 and CDR2 (germline): ENHRY, SYGVKD. The CDR3 covers 13 residues. The DNA for the CDR3 is TGTGCCATCAGTGAGTCGAGGGCGGGAGGCTACACCTTC. This sequence encodes CAISESRAGGYTF.

The V gene is TRBV23-1, the J gene TRBJ2-7; D ambiguous. TRBV23-1 is an ORF; its function is uncertain. V lost 0 bases and J 0 bases, leaving 9 bases between the germline ends. This CDR3 has 15 residues. The CDR3 reads CASSQSINGSYEQYV. The CDR3 DNA follows: TGCGCCAGCAGTCAATCGATCAACGGCTCCTACGAGCAGTACGTC.

V gene TRBV5-5 combines with J gene TRBJ1-1, with 9 bases lining up with TRBD1. CDR3 length: 13 amino acids. Per the germline V gene, CDR1 is SGHKS and CDR2 is YYEKEE (reference sequence). With 4 bases clipped from V and 11 bases from J, the junction kept 9 bases outside the gene matches. The CDR3 reads CASSPGTGRLAFF. The CDR3 bases are TGTGCCAGCAGCCCCGGGACAGGGAGATTGGCTTTCTTT. Together with reference TRBV5-5 and TRBJ1-1, the CDR3 gives the full variable domain: DAGVTQSPTHLIKTRGQQVTLRCSPISGHKSVSWYQQVLGQGPQFIFQYYEKEERGRGNFPDRFSARQFPNYSSELNVNALLLGDSALYLCASSPGTGRLAFFGQGTRLTVV.

This chain links TRBV7-2 with TRBJ1-1, with 9 bases that match TRBD1. Germline assignment: CDR1 SGHTA and CDR2 FQGNSA. The CDR3 sequence is 14 residues long. The V and J ends lost 2 bases and 3 bases, in that order; junction bases with no gene match: 1. DNA of the CDR3: TGTGCCAGCAGCTTACGACAGGGGGACACTGAAGCTTTCTTT. It specifies CASSLRQGDTEAFF.

The chain combines TRBV2 with TRBJ1-2; TRBD1 matches 10 bases. CDR3 length: 13 residues. Germline trimming cut 6 bases from V and 6 bases from J; bases unmatched to any gene: 4. CDR1 is SNHLY and CDR2 is FYNNEI in the germline V gene. The DNA of the CDR3 is TGTGCCAGCAGCCAGACAGGGGGCAATGGCTACACCTTC. Protein sequence: CASSQTGGNGYTF. Supplemented by reference TRBV2 and TRBJ1-2, the full variable domain reads EPEVTQTPSHQVTQMGQEVILRCVPISNHLYFYWYRQILGQKVEFLVSFYNNEISEKSEIFDDQFSVERPDGSNFTLKIRSTKLEDSAMYFCASSQTGGNGYTFGSGTRLTVV.

The chain joins TRBV27 to TRBJ1-1, with D possibly being TRBD1 (5 bases). Trimming took 3 bases from V and 0 from J, leaving 14 bases between them. The CDR3 has 16 amino acids. The germline V gene encodes CDR1 MNHEY and CDR2 SMNVEV (reference sequence). CDR3 in amino acids: CASSFRGGTMNTEAFF. The CDR3 coding sequence is TGTGCCAGCAGTTTTAGGGGCGGCACCATGAACACTGAAGCTTTCTTT.

The chain combines TRBV7-9 with TRBJ1-1; D possibly corresponds to TRBD1 (6 bases). Germline V lookup: CDR1 SEHNR, CDR2 FQNEAQ (reference sequence). Between the trimmed V and J ends, which lost 3 bases and 7 bases, there was a span of 12 bases. The length of the CDR3 is 13 residues. In DNA form, the CDR3 reads TGTGCCAGCAGCTTTACAGGGATGAGTGAAGCTTTCTTT. Translated, it gives CASSFTGMSEAFF.

This chain joins TRBV3-1 (or the pseudogene TRBV3-2) and TRBJ1-4, with 10 bases fitting TRBD1. Germline CDR1 is LGHDT and CDR2 is YNNKEL (reference sequence). J lost 3 bases, V lost 1 base, and 11 bases had no gene match. This CDR3 has 19 residues. CDR3 DNA sequence: TGTGCCAGCAGCCAAGGTGTCCGGGGACAGGGGCCCTCTAATGAAAAACTGTTTTTT. Its translation: CASSQGVRGQGPSNEKLFF.

The V and J genes are TRBV6-6 and TRBJ1-5; 9 bases line up with TRBD1. V was clipped by 5 bases and J by 4 bases; unmatched bases: 6. The CDR3 is 15 amino acids. Germline CDR1 is MNHNY and CDR2 is SVGAGI (reference sequence). CDR3 sequence (DNA): TGTGCCAGCAGTCGGACAGGGGAGGCGAATCAGCCCCAGCATTTT. Its protein product is CASSRTGEANQPQHF.

About this clone: This sample includes further DNA sequences coding for the same CDR3. V usage is TRBV25-1 and J usage is TRBJ1-4; D unresolved. Germline-derived CDR1 and CDR2 are MGHDK and SYGVNS. The CDR3 spans 14 residues. V lost 3 bases, J lost 8 bases, and 13 bases lay in between. The CDR3 sequence: CASSDALRVEKLFF. The DNA for the CDR3 is TGTGCCAGCAGTGATGCCTTGAGAGTGGAAAAACTGTTTTTT.

This chain links TRBV5-1 with TRBJ2-5; TRBD1 aligns across 9 bases. From germline, CDR1 is SGHRS and CDR2 YFSETQ. The CDR3 covers 14 residues. The V gene end was trimmed by 4 bases and the J gene end by 3 bases; junction bases not matched to a gene: 4. This CDR3 is CASSPRTGEETQYF. The CDR3 DNA sequence: TGCGCCAGCAGCCCCCGGACAGGGGAAGAGACCCAGTACTTC.

The chain recombines TRBV5-1 with TRBJ2-3; 10 bases are a match to TRBD1. This CDR3 is built from 16 residues. Germline CDR1 is SGHRS and CDR2 is YFSETQ. V lost 5 bases to trimming and J lost 0 bases; unmatched junction nucleotides: 6. The CDR3 here is CASRVTGGTSTDTQYF. In DNA form, the CDR3 reads TGCGCCAGCAGGGTGACAGGGGGCACTAGCACAGATACGCAGTATTTT.

This clone was found once. The rearrangement joins TRBV29-1 to TRBJ1-1; 11 positions agree with TRBD1. The CDR3 runs 13 residues. After removal of 7 bases from V and 1 base from J, the junction contained 2 bases not matched to a gene. Germline CDR1 reads SQVTM; CDR2 reads ANQGSEA. The CDR3 here is CSGDRGANTEAFF. The CDR3 DNA reads TGCAGCGGGGACAGGGGGGCGAACACTGAAGCTTTCTTT.

The rearrangement uses TRBV20-1 and TRBJ2-5; D is unresolved. The CDR3 runs to 11 residues. V gave up 2 bases and J gave up 5 bases, with 6 bases separating them. The germline V gene encodes CDR1 DFQATT and CDR2 SNEGSKA (reference sequence). This CDR3 reads CSARWAETQYF. In DNA, the CDR3 is TGCAGTGCTAGATGGGCCGAGACCCAGTACTTC.

The rearrangement joins TRBV10-3 to TRBJ2-1, with 7 bases aligning to TRBD1. Unmatched junction bases numbered 8, after V lost 9 bases and J lost 6 bases. The length of the CDR3 is 13 residues. The V gene's germline CDR1 is ENHRY and CDR2 SYGVKD. In DNA, the CDR3 is TGTGCCATTAGGGGGCAGGGTGCCAATGAGCAGTTCTTC. This sequence encodes CAIRGQGANEQFF.

The chain links TRBV5-6 to TRBJ1-6, with no clear D. Looked up from germline, CDR1 is SGHDT and CDR2 is YYEEEE. The length of the CDR3 is 15 residues. Trimming left V 6 bases short and J 6 bases short, with 16 bases between. The CDR3 DNA reads as TGTGCCAGCACCCTCGATAGAGCGTCTAATTCACCCCTCCACTTT. This codes for CASTLDRASNSPLHF. The full variable domain, completed using reference TRBV5-6 and TRBJ1-6, is DAGVTQSPTHLIKTRGQQVTLRCSPKSGHDTVSWYQQALGQGPQFIFQYYEEEERQRGNFPDRFSGHQFPNYSSELNVNALLLGDSALYLCASTLDRASNSPLHFGNGTRLTVT.

The chain joins TRBV30 to TRBJ1-5, with a tentative D call TRBD1 (5 bases). V lost 5 bases to trimming and J lost 7 bases, with 21 bases between them. The CDR3 covers 15 residues. Looked up from germline, CDR1 is GTSNPN and CDR2 is SVGIG (reference sequence). CDR3 amino acids: CAWGKGGTQGQPQHF. The CDR3 coding sequence is TGTGCCTGGGGAAAAGGCGGGACCCAAGGGCAGCCCCAGCATTTT.

The chain is built from TRBV5-1 and TRBJ1-2, with D possibly being TRBD1 (6 bases). Germline V gene lookup returns CDR1 SGHRS and CDR2 YFSETQ. This CDR3 is built from 22 residues. V was shortened by 3 bases and J by 4 bases, with 37 bases between the two germline ends. The DNA of the CDR3 is TGCGCCAGCAGCTCACCCTCGGGGGGGAAAGGACGGCACGAAGGGACAATCTATGGCTACACCTTC. Protein: CASSSPSGGKGRHEGTIYGYTF.

This chain uses TRBV6-5 with TRBJ1-3; D is ambiguous. The V end was cut by 5 bases, the J end by 0 bases, with 11 bases between. Germline V CDR1 and CDR2: MNHEY, SVGAGI. This CDR3 is 15 amino acids long. CDR3 residues: CASSKPGLSGNTIYF. In DNA form, the CDR3 reads TGTGCCAGCAGTAAACCGGGTCTCTCTGGAAACACCATATATTTT.

This rearrangement joins TRBV30 to TRBJ1-6, with 8 bases lining up with TRBD1. After removal of 0 bases from V and 9 bases from J, the junction contained 13 bases not matched to a gene. CDR1 is GTSNPN and CDR2 is SVGIG in the germline V gene (reference sequence). This CDR3 comprises 17 residues. CDR3 loop: CAWSVRPAGGVSSPLHF. For the CDR3, the DNA is TGTGCCTGGAGTGTACGGCCCGCAGGGGGCGTGAGTTCACCCCTCCACTTT. Looking up the rest from reference TRBV30 and TRBJ1-6 gives the full variable domain: SQTIHQWPATLVQPVGSPLSLECTVEGTSNPNLYWYRQAAGRGLQLLFYSVGIGQISSEVPQNLSASRPQDRQFILSSKKLLLSDSGFYLCAWSVRPAGGVSSPLHFGNGTRLTVT.

This clone was seen once. The chain links TRBV4-2 to TRBJ2-2; 15 bases fit TRBD2. Germline CDR1 LGHNA, CDR2 YNFKEQ. The CDR3 length is 19 residues. V lost 4 bases, J lost 5 bases, and 11 bases stayed unmatched. The CDR3 DNA follows: TGTGCCAGCAGCCTAGGGACTAGCGGGGGGTTGGCACTTACCGGGGAGCTGTTTTTT. This encodes CASSLGTSGGLALTGELFF.

The V call is TRBV19, the J call TRBJ2-3, with D perhaps matching TRBD2 (5 bases). Germline V gives CDR1 LNHDA, CDR2 SQIVND (reference sequence). V shed 3 bases and J shed 2 bases, with 15 bases lying between them. The CDR3 extends over 16 amino acids. CDR3 bases: TGTGCCAGTAGTATGGGGTGGAGGCTTCTCACAGATACGCAGTATTTT. It translates to CASSMGWRLLTDTQYF.